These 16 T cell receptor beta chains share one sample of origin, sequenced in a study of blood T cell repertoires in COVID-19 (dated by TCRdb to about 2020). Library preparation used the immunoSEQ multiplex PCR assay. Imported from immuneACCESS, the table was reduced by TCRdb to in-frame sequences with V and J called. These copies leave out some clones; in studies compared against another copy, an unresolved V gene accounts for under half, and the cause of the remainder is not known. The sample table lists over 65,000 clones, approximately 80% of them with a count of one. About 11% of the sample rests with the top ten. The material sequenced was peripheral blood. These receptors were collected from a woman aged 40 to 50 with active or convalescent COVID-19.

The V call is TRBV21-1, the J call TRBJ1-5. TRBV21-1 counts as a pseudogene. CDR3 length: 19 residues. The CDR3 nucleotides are TGTGCCAGCAGCGCACGCTCCAGAGGGAGAACTTATAGCAATCAGCCCCAGCATTTT. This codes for CASSARSRGRTYSNQPQHF.

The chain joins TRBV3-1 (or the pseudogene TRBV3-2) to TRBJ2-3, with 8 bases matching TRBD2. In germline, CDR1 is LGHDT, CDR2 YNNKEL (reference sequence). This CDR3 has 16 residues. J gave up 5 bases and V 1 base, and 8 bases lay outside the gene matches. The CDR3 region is CASSQVHAGGGDTQYF. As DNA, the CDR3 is TGTGCCAGCAGCCAAGTTCACGCGGGAGGAGGAGATACGCAGTATTTT.

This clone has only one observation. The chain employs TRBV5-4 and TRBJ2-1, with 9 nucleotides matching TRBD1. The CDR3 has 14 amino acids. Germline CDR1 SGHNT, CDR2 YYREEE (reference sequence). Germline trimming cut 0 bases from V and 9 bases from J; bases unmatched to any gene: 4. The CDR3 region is CASSLATQGAEQFF. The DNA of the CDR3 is TGTGCCAGCAGCTTGGCCACACAGGGGGCTGAGCAGTTCTTC.

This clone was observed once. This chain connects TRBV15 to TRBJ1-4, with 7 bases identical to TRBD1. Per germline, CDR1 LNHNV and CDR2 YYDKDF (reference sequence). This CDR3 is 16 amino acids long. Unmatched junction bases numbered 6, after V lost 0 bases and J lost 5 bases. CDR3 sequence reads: CATSRDTGQLNEKLFF. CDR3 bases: TGTGCCACCAGCAGAGATACGGGACAGCTGAATGAAAAACTGTTTTTT.

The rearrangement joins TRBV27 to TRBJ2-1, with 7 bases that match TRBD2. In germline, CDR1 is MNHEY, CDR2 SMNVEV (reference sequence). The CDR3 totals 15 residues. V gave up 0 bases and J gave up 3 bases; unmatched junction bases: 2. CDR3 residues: CASSLSSGVYNEQFF. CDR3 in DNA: TGTGCCAGCAGTTTATCGAGCGGGGTCTACAATGAGCAGTTCTTC.

The CDR3 protein is CSAERGLNTGELFF. The CDR3, as DNA: TGCAGCGCAGAGCGAGGGTTGAACACCGGGGAGCTGTTTTTT. The chain joins TRBV29-1 to TRBJ2-2; possibly TRBD2 for D (5 bases). Trimming cost V 7 bases and J 1 base, with 13 bases left between them. The CDR3 consists of 14 residues. Looked up from germline, CDR1 is SQVTM and CDR2 is ANQGSEA.

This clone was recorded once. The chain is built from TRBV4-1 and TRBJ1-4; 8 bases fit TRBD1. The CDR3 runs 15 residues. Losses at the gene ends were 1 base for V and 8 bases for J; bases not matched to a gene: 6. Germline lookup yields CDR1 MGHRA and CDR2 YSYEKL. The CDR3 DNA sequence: TGCGCCAGCAGCCAAGGGACAGGGTTCGGAGAAAAACTGTTTTTT. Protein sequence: CASSQGTGFGEKLFF.

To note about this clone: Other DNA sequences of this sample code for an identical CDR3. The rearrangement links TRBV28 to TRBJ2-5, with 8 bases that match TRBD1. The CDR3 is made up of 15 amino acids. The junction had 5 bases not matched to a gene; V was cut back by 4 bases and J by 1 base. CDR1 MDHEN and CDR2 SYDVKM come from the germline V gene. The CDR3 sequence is CASSSRGTGQETQYF. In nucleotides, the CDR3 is TGTGCCAGCAGTTCCCGAGGGACAGGCCAAGAGACCCAGTACTTC.

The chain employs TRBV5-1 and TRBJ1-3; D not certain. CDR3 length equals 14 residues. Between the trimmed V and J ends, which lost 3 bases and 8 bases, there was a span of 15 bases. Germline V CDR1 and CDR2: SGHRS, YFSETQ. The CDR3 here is CASSSRHPPDTIYF. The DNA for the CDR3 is TGCGCCAGCAGCTCCAGACACCCCCCGGACACCATATATTTT. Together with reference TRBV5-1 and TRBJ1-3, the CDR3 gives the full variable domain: KAGVTQTPRYLIKTRGQQVTLSCSPISGHRSVSWYQQTPGQGLQFLFEYFSETQRNKGNFPGRFSGRQFSNSRSEMNVSTLELGDSALYLCASSSRHPPDTIYFGEGSWLTVV.

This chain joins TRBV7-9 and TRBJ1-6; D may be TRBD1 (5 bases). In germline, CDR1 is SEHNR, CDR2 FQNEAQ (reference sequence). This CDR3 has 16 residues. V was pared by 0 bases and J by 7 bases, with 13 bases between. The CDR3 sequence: CASSLALGVRNSPLHF. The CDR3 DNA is TGTGCCAGCAGCTTAGCGCTAGGGGTAAGAAATTCACCCCTCCACTTT.

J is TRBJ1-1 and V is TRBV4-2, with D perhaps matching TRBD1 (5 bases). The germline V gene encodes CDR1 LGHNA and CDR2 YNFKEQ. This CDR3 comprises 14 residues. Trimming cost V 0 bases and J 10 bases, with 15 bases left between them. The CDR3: CASSQEAFPRAAFF. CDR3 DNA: TGTGCCAGCAGCCAAGAAGCCTTTCCCAGGGCAGCTTTCTTT.

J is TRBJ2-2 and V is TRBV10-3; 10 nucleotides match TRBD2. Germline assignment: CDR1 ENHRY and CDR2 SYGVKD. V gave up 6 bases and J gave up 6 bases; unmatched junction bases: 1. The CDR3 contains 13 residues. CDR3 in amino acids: CAIRSGGAGELFF. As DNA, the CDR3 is TGTGCCATCAGGAGCGGGGGGGCCGGGGAGCTGTTTTTT.

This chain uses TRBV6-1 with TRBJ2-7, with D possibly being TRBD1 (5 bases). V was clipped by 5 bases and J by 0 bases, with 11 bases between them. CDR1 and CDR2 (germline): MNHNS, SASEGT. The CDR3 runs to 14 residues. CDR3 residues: CASSSDDSSYEQYF. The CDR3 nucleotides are TGTGCCAGCAGTTCGGACGACAGCTCCTACGAGCAGTACTTC.

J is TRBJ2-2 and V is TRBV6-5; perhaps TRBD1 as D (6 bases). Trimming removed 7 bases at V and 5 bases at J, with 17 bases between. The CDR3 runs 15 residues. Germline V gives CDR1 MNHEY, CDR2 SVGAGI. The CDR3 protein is CASKGMGAGTGELFF. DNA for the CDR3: TGTGCCAGCAAGGGGATGGGGGCAGGGACCGGGGAGCTGTTTTTT.

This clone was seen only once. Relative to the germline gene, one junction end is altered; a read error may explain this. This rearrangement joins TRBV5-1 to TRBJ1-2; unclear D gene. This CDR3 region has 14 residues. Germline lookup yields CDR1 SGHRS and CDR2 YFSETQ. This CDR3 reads CASSLERSVLGCTF. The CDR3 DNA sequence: TGCGCCAGCAGCTTAGAACGTTCGGTTCTGGGCTGCACCTTC.

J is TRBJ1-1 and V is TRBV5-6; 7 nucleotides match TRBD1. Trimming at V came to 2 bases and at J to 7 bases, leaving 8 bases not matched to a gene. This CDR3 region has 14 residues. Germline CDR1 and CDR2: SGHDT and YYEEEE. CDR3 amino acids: CASSFKQGMGEAFF. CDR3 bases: TGTGCCAGCAGCTTTAAACAGGGGATGGGTGAAGCTTTCTTT.